This T cell receptor (beta chain) emerged from a study of CD8 T cells in Susac syndrome. Study-level results: By the study's own acknowledgment, its TCR sequencing and HLA analysis included relatively few individuals.

Notes on this clonotype: No antigen is known for it.

With random hexamers, reverse transcription was performed on roughly 0.5 to 1 ug of RNA. An immunoSEQ multiplex PCR amplified TCR beta CDR3 over 54 Vbeta and 13 Jbeta. TCRdb used MiXCR to reprocess the immunoSEQ multiplex PCR reads, holding one entry per CDR3 protein. The sample lists under 350,000 distinct CDR3 sequences, approximately 90% occurring once. CDR1 is SGHTA and CDR2 is FQGTGA in the germline V gene. Trimming removed 0 bases at V and 3 bases at J, with 29 bases between. This CDR3 has 21 residues. The material sequenced was CD4+ T cells from PBMCs. The TCR comes from a human donor with multiple sclerosis. The chain joins TRBV7-3 to TRBJ1-1; D is possibly TRBD1 (5 bases). CDR3 protein: CASSLTGFVRGGRARDTEAFF. The CDR3 region has the DNA TGTGCCAGCAGCTTAACGGGGTTTGTGAGGGGTGGACGGGCGCGAGACACTGAAGCTTTCTTT.